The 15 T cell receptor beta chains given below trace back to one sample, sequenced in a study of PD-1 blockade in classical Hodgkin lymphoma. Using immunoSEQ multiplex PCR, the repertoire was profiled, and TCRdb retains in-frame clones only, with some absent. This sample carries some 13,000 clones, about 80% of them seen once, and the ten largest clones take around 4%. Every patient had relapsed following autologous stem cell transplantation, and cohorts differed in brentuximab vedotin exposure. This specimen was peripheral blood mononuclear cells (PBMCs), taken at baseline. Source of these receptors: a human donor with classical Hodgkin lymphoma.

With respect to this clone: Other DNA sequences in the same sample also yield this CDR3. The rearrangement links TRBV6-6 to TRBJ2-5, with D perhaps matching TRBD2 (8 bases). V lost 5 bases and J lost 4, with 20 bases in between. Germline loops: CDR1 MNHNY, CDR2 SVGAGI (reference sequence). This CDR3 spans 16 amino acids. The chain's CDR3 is CASSTRGRGARETQYF. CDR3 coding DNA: TGTGCCAGCAGTACTAGGGGGCGGGGGGCCAGAGAGACCCAGTACTTC.

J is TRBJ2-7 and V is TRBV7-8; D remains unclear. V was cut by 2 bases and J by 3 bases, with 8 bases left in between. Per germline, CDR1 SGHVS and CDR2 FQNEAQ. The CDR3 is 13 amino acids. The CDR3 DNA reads TGTGCCAGCAGCTTAACCGGGTTCTACGAGCAGTACTTC. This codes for CASSLTGFYEQYF.

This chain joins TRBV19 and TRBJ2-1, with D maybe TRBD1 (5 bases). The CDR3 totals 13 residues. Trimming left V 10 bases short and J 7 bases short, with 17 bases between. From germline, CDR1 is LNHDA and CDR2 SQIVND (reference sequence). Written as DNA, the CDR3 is TGTGCCATAGACTCCCTGCCAGGGAATGAGCAGTTCTTC. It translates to CAIDSLPGNEQFF.

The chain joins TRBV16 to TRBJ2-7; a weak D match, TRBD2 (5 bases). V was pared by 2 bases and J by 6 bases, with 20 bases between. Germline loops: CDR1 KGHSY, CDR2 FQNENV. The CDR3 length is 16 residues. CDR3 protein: CASSQQGVGMKGEQYF. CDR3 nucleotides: TGTGCCAGCAGCCAACAAGGAGTCGGGATGAAGGGCGAGCAGTACTTC.

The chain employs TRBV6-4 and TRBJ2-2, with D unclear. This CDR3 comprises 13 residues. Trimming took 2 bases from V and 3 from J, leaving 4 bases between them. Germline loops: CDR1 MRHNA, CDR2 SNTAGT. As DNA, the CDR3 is TGTGCCAGCAGTGACAGGGACACCGGGGAGCTGTTTTTT. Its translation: CASSDRDTGELFF.

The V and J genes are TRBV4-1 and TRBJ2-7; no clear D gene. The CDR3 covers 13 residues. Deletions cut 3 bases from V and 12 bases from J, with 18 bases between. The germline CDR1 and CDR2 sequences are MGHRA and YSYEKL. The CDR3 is CASSQVDGLRPYF. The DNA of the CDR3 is TGCGCCAGCAGCCAGGTGGACGGTCTTCGGCCGTACTTC.

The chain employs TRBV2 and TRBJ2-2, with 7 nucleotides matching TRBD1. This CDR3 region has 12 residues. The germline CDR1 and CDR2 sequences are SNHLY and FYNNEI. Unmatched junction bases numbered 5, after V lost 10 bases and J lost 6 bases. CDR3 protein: CANGQDSGELFF. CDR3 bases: TGTGCCAACGGACAGGATTCCGGGGAGCTGTTTTTT.

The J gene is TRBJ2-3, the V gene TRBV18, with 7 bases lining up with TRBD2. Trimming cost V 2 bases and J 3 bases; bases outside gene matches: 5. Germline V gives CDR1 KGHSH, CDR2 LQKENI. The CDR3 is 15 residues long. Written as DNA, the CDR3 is TGTGCCAGCTCACCAAATCAGGGAGGGACAGATACGCAGTATTTT. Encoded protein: CASSPNQGGTDTQYF.

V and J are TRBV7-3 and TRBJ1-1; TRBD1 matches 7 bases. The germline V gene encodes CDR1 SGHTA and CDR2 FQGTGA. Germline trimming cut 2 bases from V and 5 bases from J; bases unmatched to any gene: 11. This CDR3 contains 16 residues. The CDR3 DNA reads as TGTGCCAGCAGCTTAGCTCCGGGGACAGCCGGGACTGAAGCTTTCTTT. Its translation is CASSLAPGTAGTEAFF. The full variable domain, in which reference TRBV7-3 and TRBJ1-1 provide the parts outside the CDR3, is GAGVSQTPSNKVTEKGKYVELRCDPISGHTALYWYRQSLGQGPEFLIYFQGTGAADDSGLPNDRFFAVRPEGSVSTLKIQRTERGDSAVYLCASSLAPGTAGTEAFFGQGTRLTVV.

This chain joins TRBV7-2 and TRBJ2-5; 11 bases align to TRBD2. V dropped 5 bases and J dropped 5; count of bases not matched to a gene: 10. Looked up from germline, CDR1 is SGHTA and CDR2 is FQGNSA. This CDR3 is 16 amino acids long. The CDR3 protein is CASSQTSGAIYETQYF. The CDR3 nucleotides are TGTGCCAGCAGCCAGACTAGCGGGGCGATCTACGAGACCCAGTACTTC. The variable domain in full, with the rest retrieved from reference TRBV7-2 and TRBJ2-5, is GAGVSQSPSNKVTEKGKDVELRCDPISGHTALYWYRQSLGQGLEFLIYFQGNSAPDKSGLPSDRFSAERTGGSVSTLTIQRTQQEDSAVYLCASSQTSGAIYETQYFGPGTRLLVL.

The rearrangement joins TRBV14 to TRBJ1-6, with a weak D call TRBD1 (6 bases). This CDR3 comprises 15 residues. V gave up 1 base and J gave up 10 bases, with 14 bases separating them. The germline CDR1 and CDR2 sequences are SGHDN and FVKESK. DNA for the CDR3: TGTGCCAGCAGCCAAGTTTCGGGGGCCGGGTCACCCCTCCACTTT. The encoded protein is CASSQVSGAGSPLHF.

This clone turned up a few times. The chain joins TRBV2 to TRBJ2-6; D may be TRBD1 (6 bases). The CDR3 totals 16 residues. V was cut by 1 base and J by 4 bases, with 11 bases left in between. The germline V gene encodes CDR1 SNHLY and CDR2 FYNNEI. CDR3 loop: CASSEDAGAGANVLTF. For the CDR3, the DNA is TGTGCCAGCAGTGAAGATGCAGGGGCGGGGGCCAACGTCCTGACTTTC.

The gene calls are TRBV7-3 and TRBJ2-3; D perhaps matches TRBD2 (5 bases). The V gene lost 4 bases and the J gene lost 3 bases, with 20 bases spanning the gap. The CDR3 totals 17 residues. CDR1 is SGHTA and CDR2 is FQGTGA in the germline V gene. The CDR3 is CASSSRPRAGGTDTQYF. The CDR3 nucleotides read TGTGCCAGCAGCTCTCGGCCGCGGGCGGGTGGGACAGATACGCAGTATTTT.

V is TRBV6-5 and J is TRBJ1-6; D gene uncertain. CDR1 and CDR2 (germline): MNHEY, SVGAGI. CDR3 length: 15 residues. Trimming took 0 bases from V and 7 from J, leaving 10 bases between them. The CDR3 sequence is CASSYSMVGNSPLHF. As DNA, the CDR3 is TGTGCCAGCAGTTACTCGATGGTTGGGAATTCACCCCTCCACTTT.

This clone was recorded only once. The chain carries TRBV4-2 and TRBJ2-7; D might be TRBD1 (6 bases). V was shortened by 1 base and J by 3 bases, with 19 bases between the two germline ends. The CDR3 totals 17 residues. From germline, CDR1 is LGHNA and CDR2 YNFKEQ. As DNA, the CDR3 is TGTGCCAGCAGCCAAGTCCCAACCGGGACACTCAACTACGAGCAGTACTTC. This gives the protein CASSQVPTGTLNYEQYF.